One T cell receptor (beta chain) is described in this entry. Its antigen is currently unknown. The sample originates from a study of lymphopenia after photon versus proton radiotherapy. Study conclusions and caveats: After lymphocyte nadir, photon-treated repertoires showed oligoclonal expansion, especially CD8+ Temra. A bigger post-nadir fall in TCR diversity correlated inversely with survival time in deceased patients. Photon-treated patients lost naive T cells and TCR diversity; proton-treated stayed stable. Only patients who died were analyzed for survival; proton advantage is unproven.

CDR1 is LNHNV and CDR2 is YYDKDF in the germline V gene (reference sequence). The V end lost 6 bases, the J end lost 2 bases, and 11 bases lay between the germline ends. The CDR3 extends over 13 amino acids. Profiling relied on immunoSEQ multiplex PCR, and the TCRdb table lists in-frame clones only, not all of them. Of around 59,000 clones in the sample, approximately 84% were seen once. The chain recombines TRBV15 with TRBJ2-7; D unclear. The specimen comprised peripheral blood, sampled from a patient treated with proton-based radiotherapy. This clonotype was obtained from a man aged 55-75 years with pancreatic cancer. CDR3 nucleotides: TGTGCCACCAGAAGATCTGGGACCTACGAGCAGTACTTC. This encodes CATRRSGTYEQYF.